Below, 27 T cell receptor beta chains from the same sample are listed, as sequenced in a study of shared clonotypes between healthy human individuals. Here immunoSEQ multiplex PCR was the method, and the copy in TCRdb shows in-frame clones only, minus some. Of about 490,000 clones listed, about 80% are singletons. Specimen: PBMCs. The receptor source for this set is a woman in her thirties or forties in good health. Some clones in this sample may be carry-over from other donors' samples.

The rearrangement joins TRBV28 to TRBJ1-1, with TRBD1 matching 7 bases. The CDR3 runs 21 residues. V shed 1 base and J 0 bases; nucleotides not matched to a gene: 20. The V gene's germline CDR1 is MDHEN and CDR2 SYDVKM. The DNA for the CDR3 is TGTGCCAGCAGTTTATACGTCGGGCACAGGGGACTACCCAACATGAACACTGAAGCTTTCTTT. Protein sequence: CASSLYVGHRGLPNMNTEAFF. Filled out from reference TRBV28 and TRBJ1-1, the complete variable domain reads DVKVTQSSRYLVKRTGEKVFLECVQDMDHENMFWYRQDPGLGLRLIYFSYDVKMKEKGDIPEGYSVSREKKERFSLILESASTNQTSMYLCASSLYVGHRGLPNMNTEAFFGQGTRLTVV.

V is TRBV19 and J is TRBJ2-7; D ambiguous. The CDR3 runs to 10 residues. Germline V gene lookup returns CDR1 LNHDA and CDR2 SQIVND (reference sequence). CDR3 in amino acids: CAIDPYEQYF. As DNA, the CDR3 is TGTGCGATAGACCCCTACGAGCAGTACTTC.

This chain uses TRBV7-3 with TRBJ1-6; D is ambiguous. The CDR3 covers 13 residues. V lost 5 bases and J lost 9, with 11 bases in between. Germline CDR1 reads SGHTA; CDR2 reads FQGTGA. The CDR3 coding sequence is TGTGCCAGCAGCCCTGCCTTGGGTTCACCCCTCCACTTT. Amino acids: CASSPALGSPLHF. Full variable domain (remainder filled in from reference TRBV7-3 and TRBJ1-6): GAGVSQTPSNKVTEKGKYVELRCDPISGHTALYWYRQSLGQGPEFLIYFQGTGAADDSGLPNDRFFAVRPEGSVSTLKIQRTERGDSAVYLCASSPALGSPLHFGNGTRLTVT.

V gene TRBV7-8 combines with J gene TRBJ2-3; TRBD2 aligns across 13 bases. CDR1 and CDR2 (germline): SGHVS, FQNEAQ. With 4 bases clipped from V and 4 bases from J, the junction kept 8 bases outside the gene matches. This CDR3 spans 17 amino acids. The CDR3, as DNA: TGTGCCAGCAGCTCGCCGACTAGCGGGAGGAACGCAGATACGCAGTATTTT. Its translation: CASSSPTSGRNADTQYF.

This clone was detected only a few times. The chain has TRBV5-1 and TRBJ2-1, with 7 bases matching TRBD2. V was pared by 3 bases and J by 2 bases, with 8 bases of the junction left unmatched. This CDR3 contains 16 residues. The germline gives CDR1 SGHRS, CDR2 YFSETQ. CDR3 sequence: CASSSPTSDPYNEQFF. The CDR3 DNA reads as TGCGCCAGCAGCTCCCCTACTAGCGATCCCTACAATGAGCAGTTCTTC. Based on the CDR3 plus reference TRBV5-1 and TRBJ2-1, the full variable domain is KAGVTQTPRYLIKTRGQQVTLSCSPISGHRSVSWYQQTPGQGLQFLFEYFSETQRNKGNFPGRFSGRQFSNSRSEMNVSTLELGDSALYLCASSSPTSDPYNEQFFGPGTRLTVL.

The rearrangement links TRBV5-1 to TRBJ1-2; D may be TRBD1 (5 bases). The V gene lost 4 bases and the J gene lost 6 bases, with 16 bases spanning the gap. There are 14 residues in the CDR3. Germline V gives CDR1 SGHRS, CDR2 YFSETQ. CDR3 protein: CASSPGGRINGYTF. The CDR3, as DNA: TGCGCCAGCAGCCCCGGGGGACGGATTAATGGCTACACCTTC.

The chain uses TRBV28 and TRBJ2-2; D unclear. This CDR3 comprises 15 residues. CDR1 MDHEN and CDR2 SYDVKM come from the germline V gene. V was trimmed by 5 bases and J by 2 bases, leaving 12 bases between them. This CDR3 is CASSPPGYNTGELFF. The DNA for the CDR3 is TGTGCCAGCAGTCCTCCTGGGTACAACACCGGGGAGCTGTTTTTT.

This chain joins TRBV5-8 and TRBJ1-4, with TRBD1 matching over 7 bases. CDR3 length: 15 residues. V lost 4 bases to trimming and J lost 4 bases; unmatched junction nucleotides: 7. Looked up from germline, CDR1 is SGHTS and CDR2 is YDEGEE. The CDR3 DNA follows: TGTGCCAGCAGCCCCCCGGGACAGAGTAATGAAAAACTGTTTTTT. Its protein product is CASSPPGQSNEKLFF.

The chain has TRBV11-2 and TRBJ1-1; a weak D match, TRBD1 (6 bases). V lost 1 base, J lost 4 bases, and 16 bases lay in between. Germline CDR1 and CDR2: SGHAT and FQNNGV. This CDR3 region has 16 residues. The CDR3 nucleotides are TGTGCCAGCAGCTTAGGGAAGGTCAGGGGCATCACTGAAGCTTTCTTT. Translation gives CASSLGKVRGITEAFF.

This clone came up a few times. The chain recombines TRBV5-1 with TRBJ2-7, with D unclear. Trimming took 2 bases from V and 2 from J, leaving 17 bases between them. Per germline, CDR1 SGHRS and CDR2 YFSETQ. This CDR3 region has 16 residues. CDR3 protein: CASSFSSNPAAYEQYF. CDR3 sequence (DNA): TGCGCCAGCAGCTTTTCGAGTAACCCCGCCGCCTACGAGCAGTACTTC. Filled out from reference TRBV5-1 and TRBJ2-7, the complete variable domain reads KAGVTQTPRYLIKTRGQQVTLSCSPISGHRSVSWYQQTPGQGLQFLFEYFSETQRNKGNFPGRFSGRQFSNSRSEMNVSTLELGDSALYLCASSFSSNPAAYEQYFGPGTRLTVT.

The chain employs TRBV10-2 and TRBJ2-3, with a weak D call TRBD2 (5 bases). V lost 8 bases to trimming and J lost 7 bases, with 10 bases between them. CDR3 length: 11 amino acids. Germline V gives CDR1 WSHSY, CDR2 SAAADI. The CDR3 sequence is CASLLDYTQYF. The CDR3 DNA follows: TGCGCCAGCTTACTAGACTATACGCAGTATTTT.

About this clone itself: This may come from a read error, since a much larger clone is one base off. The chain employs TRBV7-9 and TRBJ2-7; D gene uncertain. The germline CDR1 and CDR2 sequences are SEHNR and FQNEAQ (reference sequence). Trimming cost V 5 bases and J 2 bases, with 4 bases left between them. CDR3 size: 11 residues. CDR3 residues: CASSRAYEQYF. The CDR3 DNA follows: TGTGCCAGCAGCCGCGCCTACGAGCAGTACTTC.

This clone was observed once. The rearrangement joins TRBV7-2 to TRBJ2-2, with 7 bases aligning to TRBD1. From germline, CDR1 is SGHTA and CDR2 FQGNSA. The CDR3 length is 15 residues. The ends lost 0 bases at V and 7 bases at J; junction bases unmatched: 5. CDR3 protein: CASSLATGRVGELFF. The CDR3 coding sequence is TGTGCCAGCAGCTTAGCGACAGGGAGAGTCGGGGAGCTGTTTTTT.

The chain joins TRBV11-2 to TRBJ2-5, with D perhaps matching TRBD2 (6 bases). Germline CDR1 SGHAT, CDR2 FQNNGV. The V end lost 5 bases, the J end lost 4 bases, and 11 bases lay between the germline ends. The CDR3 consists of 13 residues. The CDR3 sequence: CASSHPGGETQYF. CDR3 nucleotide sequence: TGTGCCAGCAGCCACCCCGGGGGAGAGACCCAGTACTTC.

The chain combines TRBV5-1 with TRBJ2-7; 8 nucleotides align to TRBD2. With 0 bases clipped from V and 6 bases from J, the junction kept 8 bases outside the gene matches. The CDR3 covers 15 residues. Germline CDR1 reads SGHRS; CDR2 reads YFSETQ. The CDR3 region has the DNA TGCGCCAGCAGCTTGGAGATAGCGGGGAACGGCGAGCAGTACTTC. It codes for CASSLEIAGNGEQYF.

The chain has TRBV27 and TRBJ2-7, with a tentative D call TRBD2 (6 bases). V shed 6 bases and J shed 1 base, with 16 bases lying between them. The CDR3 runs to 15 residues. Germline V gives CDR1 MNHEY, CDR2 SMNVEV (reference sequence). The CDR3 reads CASSPRGVYSYEQYF. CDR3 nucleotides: TGTGCCAGCAGCCCGCGGGGAGTATATTCCTACGAGCAGTACTTC.

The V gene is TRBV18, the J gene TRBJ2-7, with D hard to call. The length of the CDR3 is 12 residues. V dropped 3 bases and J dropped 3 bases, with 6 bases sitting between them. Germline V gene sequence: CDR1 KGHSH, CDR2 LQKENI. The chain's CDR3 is CASSPESYEQYF. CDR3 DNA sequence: TGTGCCAGCTCACCGGAGAGCTACGAGCAGTACTTC.

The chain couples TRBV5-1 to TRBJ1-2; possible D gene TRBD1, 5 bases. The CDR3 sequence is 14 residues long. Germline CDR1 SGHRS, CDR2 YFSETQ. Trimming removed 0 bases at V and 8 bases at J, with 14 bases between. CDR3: CASSLGSREEGYTF. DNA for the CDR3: TGCGCCAGCAGCTTGGGGTCCAGGGAAGAAGGCTACACCTTC.

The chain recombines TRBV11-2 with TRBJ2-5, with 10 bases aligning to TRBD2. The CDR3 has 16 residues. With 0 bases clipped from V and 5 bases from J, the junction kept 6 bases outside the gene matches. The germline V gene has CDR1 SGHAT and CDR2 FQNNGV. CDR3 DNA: TGTGCCAGCAGCTTAGAAAAGCTAGCGGGAGTGGAGACCCAGTACTTC. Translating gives CASSLEKLAGVETQYF.

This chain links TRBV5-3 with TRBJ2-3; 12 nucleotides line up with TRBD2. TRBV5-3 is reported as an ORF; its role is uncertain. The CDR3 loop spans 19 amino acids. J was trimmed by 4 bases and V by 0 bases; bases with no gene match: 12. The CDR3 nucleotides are TGTGCCAGAAGCTTGGGTTGCCTAGCGGGAGGGTTGTGTCCAGATACGCAGTATTTT. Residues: CARSLGCLAGGLCPDTQYF.

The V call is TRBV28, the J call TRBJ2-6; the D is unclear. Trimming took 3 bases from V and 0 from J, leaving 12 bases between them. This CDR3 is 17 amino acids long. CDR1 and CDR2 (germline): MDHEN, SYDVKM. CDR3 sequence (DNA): TGTGCCAGCAGTTTGTATCGGCGGTCCTCTGGGGCCAACGTCCTGACTTTC. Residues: CASSLYRRSSGANVLTF.

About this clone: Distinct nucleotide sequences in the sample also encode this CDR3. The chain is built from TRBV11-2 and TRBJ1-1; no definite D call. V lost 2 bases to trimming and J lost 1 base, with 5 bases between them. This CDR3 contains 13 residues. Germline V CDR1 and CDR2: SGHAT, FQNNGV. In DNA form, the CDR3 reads TGTGCCAGCAGCTTACGGGGGAACACTGAAGCTTTCTTT. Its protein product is CASSLRGNTEAFF.

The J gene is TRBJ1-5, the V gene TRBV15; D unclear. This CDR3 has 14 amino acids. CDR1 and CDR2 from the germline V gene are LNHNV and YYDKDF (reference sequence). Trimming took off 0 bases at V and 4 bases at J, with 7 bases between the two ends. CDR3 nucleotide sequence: TGTGCCACCAGCAGAGATAGATTGAATCAGCCCCAGCATTTT. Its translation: CATSRDRLNQPQHF.

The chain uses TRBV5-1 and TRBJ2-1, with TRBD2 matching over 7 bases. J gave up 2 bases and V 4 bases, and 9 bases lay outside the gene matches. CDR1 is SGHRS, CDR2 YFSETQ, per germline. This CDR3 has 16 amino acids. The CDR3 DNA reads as TGCGCCAGCAGCCCACGTGGACTAGAGGCCTACAATGAGCAGTTCTTC. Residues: CASSPRGLEAYNEQFF.

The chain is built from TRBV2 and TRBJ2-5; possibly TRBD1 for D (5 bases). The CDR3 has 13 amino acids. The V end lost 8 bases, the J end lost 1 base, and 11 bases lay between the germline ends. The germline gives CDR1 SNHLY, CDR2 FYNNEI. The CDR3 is CASSRARQETQYF. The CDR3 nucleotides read TGTGCCAGCTCCAGGGCCCGCCAAGAGACCCAGTACTTC.

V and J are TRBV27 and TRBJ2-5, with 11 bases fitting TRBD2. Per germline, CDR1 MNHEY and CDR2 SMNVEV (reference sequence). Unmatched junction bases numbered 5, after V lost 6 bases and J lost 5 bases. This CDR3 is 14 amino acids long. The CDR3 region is CASRGTSGWETQYF. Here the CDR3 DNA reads TGTGCCAGCAGGGGGACTAGCGGATGGGAGACCCAGTACTTC.

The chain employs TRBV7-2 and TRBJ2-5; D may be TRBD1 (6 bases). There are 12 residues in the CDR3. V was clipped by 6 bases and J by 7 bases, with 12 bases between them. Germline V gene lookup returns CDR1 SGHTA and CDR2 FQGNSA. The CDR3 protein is CASSPARGTQYF. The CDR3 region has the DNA TGTGCCAGCAGTCCCGCCAGGGGGACCCAGTACTTC.